What follows are 30 T cell receptor beta chains derived from one specimen sequenced in a study of cytomegalovirus exposure and HLA in healthy donors. The PCR contained 60 Vbeta and 13 Jbeta primers. Assay used: immunoSEQ multiplex PCR; TCRdb lists only in-frame clones, some missing. The sample contains 180,000 or so clones, roughly four fifths of which appear only once. Sequencing used PBMCs. These receptor sequences come from a male donor in good health and CMV-seronegative.

J is TRBJ2-1 and V is TRBV5-6; D remains unclear. The CDR3 extends over 14 amino acids. V was cut by 0 bases and J by 4 bases, with 8 bases left in between. From germline, CDR1 is SGHDT and CDR2 YYEEEE. CDR3: CASSLGAQYNEQFF. Written as DNA, the CDR3 is TGTGCCAGCAGCTTGGGGGCACAGTACAATGAGCAGTTCTTC.

The genes are TRBV7-9 and TRBJ1-1; TRBD1 might be the D (5 bases). Trimming stripped 3 bases from V and 2 bases from J, with 13 bases between. Germline CDR1 is SEHNR and CDR2 is FQNEAQ (reference sequence). The CDR3 consists of 15 residues. The CDR3 loop is CASSFFGRGNTEAFF. The DNA for the CDR3 is TGTGCCAGCAGCTTTTTTGGGCGGGGCAACACTGAAGCTTTCTTT.

This clone was counted once. This chain uses TRBV19 with TRBJ2-1; 9 bases align to TRBD2. The CDR3 has 16 amino acids. J lost 0 bases, V lost 6 bases, and 6 bases had no gene match. CDR1 and CDR2 (germline): LNHDA, SQIVND (reference sequence). The CDR3 coding sequence is TGTGCCAGTAGGCGTAGCGGGAGCAGCTCCTACAATGAGCAGTTCTTC. Translation gives CASRRSGSSSYNEQFF.

The DNA of the CDR3 is TGTGCCAGCAGCTTGTTAGGGGGGGACAGGGGTGAAGGTCGCACCTTC. The encoded protein is CASSLLGGDRGEGRTF. V gene TRBV5-6 combines with J gene TRBJ1-2, with 10 bases fitting TRBD1. After removal of 1 base from V and 13 bases from J, the junction contained 16 bases not matched to a gene. Germline CDR1 reads SGHDT; CDR2 reads YYEEEE. The CDR3 length is 16 residues.

The rearrangement joins TRBV9 to TRBJ2-7; 10 bases are a match to TRBD1. The germline gives CDR1 SGDLS, CDR2 YYNGEE. The CDR3 consists of 17 residues. Trimming removed 2 bases from V and 1 base from J; junction bases left unmatched: 9. The CDR3 region is CASSVGAGTGASYEQYF. Here the CDR3 DNA reads TGTGCCAGCAGCGTGGGGGCCGGGACAGGGGCTTCCTACGAGCAGTACTTC.

The rearrangement joins TRBV28 to TRBJ2-3, with D perhaps TRBD1 (6 bases). Trimming stripped 6 bases from V and 4 bases from J, with 11 bases between. The CDR3 is 13 residues long. Germline assignment: CDR1 MDHEN and CDR2 SYDVKM. This CDR3 reads CASRQTGSDTQYF. The CDR3 DNA reads as TGTGCCAGCAGGCAAACAGGGTCAGATACGCAGTATTTT.

This clone has only a few counts. The chain employs TRBV21-1 and TRBJ1-4; the table's D call of TRBD1 was not tested on the DNA. TRBV21-1 is termed a pseudogene. The CDR3 length is 13 residues. CDR3 residues: CASSGPTNEKLFF. CDR3 DNA sequence: TGTGCCAGCAGTGGCCCAACTAATGAAAAACTGTTTTTT.

The DNA for the CDR3 is TGTGCCAGCAGCCCCTCGGGGGTCGGGGAGCTGTTTTTT. Encoded protein: CASSPSGVGELFF. The chain couples TRBV6-5 to TRBJ2-2; D possibly corresponds to TRBD2 (6 bases). The CDR3 contains 13 residues. Between the trimmed V and J ends, which lost 6 bases and 7 bases, there was a span of 12 bases. Germline assignment: CDR1 MNHEY and CDR2 SVGAGI.

This chain links TRBV28 with TRBJ1-4, with D possibly TRBD1 on 5 matching bases. The V and J ends lost 5 bases and 4 bases respectively, with 11 bases between them. Germline values: CDR1 MDHEN, CDR2 SYDVKM. This CDR3 contains 14 residues. Here the CDR3 reads CASSQGSLNEKLFF. In DNA, the CDR3 is TGTGCCAGCAGTCAGGGCTCCCTTAATGAAAAACTGTTTTTT.

J is TRBJ2-3 and V is TRBV4-3, with a possible D match to TRBD2 (6 bases). Deletions cut 4 bases from V and 5 bases from J, with 13 bases between. CDR1 and CDR2 from the germline V gene are LGHNA and YSLEER. CDR3 size: 14 residues. For the CDR3, the DNA is TGCGCCAGCAGCCTTCGGACCGGGGGAGATACGCAGTATTTT. Its protein product is CASSLRTGGDTQYF.

The chain employs TRBV6-6 and TRBJ1-1, with 8 nucleotides matching TRBD1. The CDR3 is 12 amino acids. Germline V CDR1 and CDR2: MNHNY, SVGAGI (reference sequence). The J segment lost 4 bases and the V segment lost 7 bases, leaving 2 bases of the junction unmatched. The CDR3 DNA reads TGTGCCAGCACCGACAGGGGCACTGAAGCTTTCTTT. Its protein product is CASTDRGTEAFF.

The CDR3 DNA sequence: TGTGCCAGCTCCCCCGGGGAGGACTACGAGCAGTACTTC. This encodes CASSPGEDYEQYF. The chain links TRBV18 to TRBJ2-7; weak D call: TRBD2 (6 bases). The germline V gene has CDR1 KGHSH and CDR2 LQKENI. The CDR3 has 13 amino acids. V lost 6 bases to trimming and J lost 3 bases, with 12 bases between them. Looking up the rest from reference TRBV18 and TRBJ2-7 gives the full variable domain: NAGVMQNPRHLVRRRGQEARLRCSPMKGHSHVYWYRQLPEEGLKFMVYLQKENIIDESGMPKERFSAEFPKEGPSILRIQQVVRGDSAAYFCASSPGEDYEQYFGPGTRLTVT.

This sequence joins TRBV9 and TRBJ2-2; no definite D call. The V gene's germline CDR1 is SGDLS and CDR2 YYNGEE. Trimming cost V 0 bases and J 1 base, with 4 bases left between them. The CDR3 sequence is 14 residues long. The DNA of the CDR3 is TGTGCCAGCAGCGTAGATCGGAACACCGGGGAGCTGTTTTTT. It specifies CASSVDRNTGELFF.

The CDR3 DNA follows: TGTGCCAGCAGGGACAGGGGCTACGAGCAGTACTTC. Its translation is CASRDRGYEQYF. The V call is TRBV6-1, the J call TRBJ2-7, with 9 bases matching TRBD1. V trimming: 6 bases; J trimming: 3 bases; junction bases outside the gene matches: 0. CDR3 length equals 12 residues. CDR1 is MNHNS, CDR2 SASEGT, per germline.

The chain is built from TRBV28 and TRBJ2-1; the match to TRBD2 covers 11 bases. The CDR3 consists of 14 residues. Germline-derived CDR1 and CDR2 are MDHEN and SYDVKM. Germline trimming cut 8 bases from V and 6 bases from J; bases unmatched to any gene: 6. The CDR3 bases are TGTGCCAGCGGGTTAGCGGGAGGGGTCAATGAGCAGTTCTTC. This codes for CASGLAGGVNEQFF.

CDR3 sequence (DNA): TGTGCCAGCTCACCCGGGACAGGGCTCGGAAATGAGCAGTTCTTC. Translating gives CASSPGTGLGNEQFF. The chain uses TRBV18 and TRBJ2-1; 9 bases match TRBD1. This CDR3 region has 15 residues. J gave up 7 bases and V 3 bases, and 7 bases lay outside the gene matches. Germline CDR1 KGHSH, CDR2 LQKENI.

The chain combines TRBV6-5 with TRBJ2-7; the D is unclear. The CDR3 is 15 amino acids. Germline CDR1 MNHEY, CDR2 SVGAGI. V gave up 0 bases and J gave up 2 bases, with 11 bases separating them. The CDR3 coding sequence is TGTGCCAGCAGTTACTCGAGAGGAAATACCTACGAGCAGTACTTC. It specifies CASSYSRGNTYEQYF.

This clone has more than one count but fewer than ten. The chain joins TRBV10-1 to TRBJ2-7, with TRBD1 matching over 7 bases. The CDR3 totals 15 residues. V lost 0 bases to trimming and J lost 7 bases; unmatched junction nucleotides: 9. CDR1 and CDR2 (germline): WNHNN, SYGVQD (reference sequence). CDR3 amino acids: CASSESGRTGNEQYF. In DNA, the CDR3 is TGCGCCAGCAGTGAGTCTGGAAGGACAGGCAATGAGCAGTACTTC.

The rearrangement joins TRBV23-1 to TRBJ2-1; TRBD2 is a possible D gene (7 bases). TRBV23-1 is assigned to the ORF class and has an uncertain function. The CDR3 runs 18 residues. V was cut by 3 bases and J by 2 bases, with 20 bases left in between. The CDR3 DNA follows: TGCGCCAGCAGTCAGATCACCCCGGGGGGCAAGCCCTACAATGAGCAGTTCTTC. Encoded protein: CASSQITPGGKPYNEQFF.

The chain carries TRBV7-3 and TRBJ2-7, with 7 bases lining up with TRBD1. The CDR3 covers 13 residues. Germline-derived CDR1 and CDR2 are SGHTA and FQGTGA. Trimming cost V 3 bases and J 6 bases; bases outside gene matches: 5. The CDR3 sequence: CASSFGQAGEQYF. Written as DNA, the CDR3 is TGTGCCAGCAGCTTCGGACAGGCAGGCGAGCAGTACTTC. Supplemented by reference TRBV7-3 and TRBJ2-7, the full variable domain reads GAGVSQTPSNKVTEKGKYVELRCDPISGHTALYWYRQSLGQGPEFLIYFQGTGAADDSGLPNDRFFAVRPEGSVSTLKIQRTERGDSAVYLCASSFGQAGEQYFGPGTRLTVT.

The V gene is TRBV19, the J gene TRBJ1-5; TRBD1 matches at 9 bases. Per germline, CDR1 LNHDA and CDR2 SQIVND (reference sequence). V was clipped by 4 bases and J by 7 bases; unmatched bases: 2. The CDR3 length is 13 residues. The CDR3 DNA follows: TGTGCCAGTAGTACGGGACAGGGCCAGCCCCAGCATTTT. Amino acids: CASSTGQGQPQHF.

The chain recombines TRBV5-8 with TRBJ1-1; D perhaps matches TRBD1 (5 bases). This CDR3 contains 11 residues. V lost 4 bases and J 4 bases, leaving 5 bases between the germline ends. Germline CDR1 SGHTS, CDR2 YDEGEE. The CDR3 DNA reads TGTGCCAGCAGCCAGGGCACTGAAGCTTTCTTT. Its protein is CASSQGTEAFF.

This chain joins TRBV18 and TRBJ1-5; a possible D gene is TRBD1 (5 bases). CDR1 is KGHSH and CDR2 is LQKENI in the germline V gene. The CDR3 covers 19 residues. Trimming shortened V by 3 bases and J by 2 bases, and 23 bases separated the two germline ends. The CDR3 region is CASSPFGRAYGRGNQPQHF. In nucleotides, the CDR3 is TGTGCCAGCTCACCGTTTGGGCGAGCTTACGGCAGGGGCAATCAGCCCCAGCATTTT.

The rearrangement joins TRBV7-6 to TRBJ2-3, with D unresolved. The CDR3 has 13 residues. Germline CDR1 is SGHVS and CDR2 is FNYEAQ. Between the trimmed V and J ends, which lost 0 bases and 3 bases, there was a span of 4 bases. CDR3 coding DNA: TGTGCCAGCAGCTTAGCACTGACAGATACGCAGTATTTT. Translation gives CASSLALTDTQYF.

Regarding this clone: Germline and junction disagree at one end, which may indicate a read error. CDR3 amino acids: CASSYNPLTIEKLFF. The CDR3 coding sequence is TGTGCCAGCAGTTACAATCCCCTGACTATTGAAAAACTGTTTTTT. This sequence joins TRBV6-5 and TRBJ1-4; D gene unclear. Germline lookup yields CDR1 MNHEY and CDR2 SVGAGI. CDR3 length: 15 residues.

The chain links TRBV19 to TRBJ2-3; 8 positions agree with TRBD2. This CDR3 is 13 amino acids long. Germline CDR1 reads LNHDA; CDR2 reads SQIVND (reference sequence). V was pared by 10 bases and J by 4 bases, with 7 bases of the junction left unmatched. As DNA, the CDR3 is TGTGCCACCCAGAGCGGGAGTTCAGATACGCAGTATTTT. Translation: CATQSGSSDTQYF.

Worth noting for this clone: Distinct nucleotide sequences in the sample also encode this CDR3. This chain links TRBV30 with TRBJ2-3; possible D gene TRBD2, 7 bases. Trimming took 0 bases from V and 2 from J, leaving 12 bases between them. Per the germline V gene, CDR1 is GTSNPN and CDR2 is SVGIG (reference sequence). The CDR3 has 15 residues. CDR3 in amino acids: CAWSVGGASTDTQYF. The CDR3 region has the DNA TGTGCCTGGAGTGTAGGGGGGGCTTCCACAGATACGCAGTATTTT.

The chain has TRBV6-5 and TRBJ1-3; TRBD1 is a possible D gene (5 bases). The V end was cut by 7 bases, the J end by 0 bases, with 10 bases between. The germline V gene has CDR1 MNHEY and CDR2 SVGAGI. The CDR3 is made up of 14 amino acids. The CDR3 bases are TGTGCCAGCACTGACAGATACTCTGGAAACACCATATATTTT. It codes for CASTDRYSGNTIYF.

The J gene is TRBJ2-3, the V gene TRBV15; 11 bases are a match to TRBD2. Germline lookup yields CDR1 LNHNV and CDR2 YYDKDF (reference sequence). Trimming at V came to 2 bases and at J to 1 base, leaving 5 bases not matched to a gene. This CDR3 spans 17 amino acids. In DNA form, the CDR3 reads TGTGCCACCAGCAGACCTCTAGCGGGGGGTCGCACAGATACGCAGTATTTT. As protein: CATSRPLAGGRTDTQYF.

J is TRBJ2-1 and V is TRBV19; D may be TRBD2 (7 bases). V was cut by 3 bases and J by 2 bases, with 11 bases left in between. Germline loops: CDR1 LNHDA, CDR2 SQIVND (reference sequence). This CDR3 contains 15 residues. CDR3 protein: CASSIRGAAYNEQFF. DNA for the CDR3: TGTGCCAGTAGTATCCGGGGGGCCGCCTACAATGAGCAGTTCTTC.